The 3 T cell receptor beta chains below were found in one sample sequenced in a study of shared clonotypes between healthy human individuals. Assay: immunoSEQ multiplex PCR; the TCRdb copy retains only in-frame clones and omits some. The sample contains more than 1.2 million clones, 98% of which appear only once. Sequenced input: naive CD4+ T cells sorted from blood. Subset meaning: CD45RA+ positively selected. The source is a man aged 30 to 39 in good health.

A remark on this clone: The final CDR3 position lacks the conserved phenylalanine or tryptophan, pointing to a likely read error. It is unclear where the CDR3 begins or ends on the DNA, so no DNA is shown, and the CDR3 is as TCRdb lists it. This chain joins TRBV2 and TRBJ2-7. The CDR3 contains 9 residues when both ends are counted. Germline CDR1 is SNHLY and CDR2 is FYNNEI. The CDR3 spells CADLPWLVH.

The chain links TRBV9 to TRBJ1-5; D gene uncertain. CDR3 length: 15 amino acids. Germline CDR1 and CDR2: SGDLS and YYNGEE. V lost 4 bases to trimming and J lost 0 bases, with 11 bases between them. CDR3 nucleotide sequence: TGTGCCAGCAGCCCGGGAGACTATAGCAATCAGCCCCAGCATTTT. Translation: CASSPGDYSNQPQHF.

The chain is built from TRBV19 and TRBJ2-1, with 8 bases aligning to TRBD1. The CDR3 is made up of 11 amino acids. Germline lookup yields CDR1 LNHDA and CDR2 SQIVND (reference sequence). In nucleotides, the CDR3 is TGTGCGACAGGGGTTATCGATGAGCAGTTCTTC. Translating gives CATGVIDEQFF.